This TCR beta chain comes out of a study of beta chain features in type 1 diabetes. The isolated RNA, all of it, was reverse transcribed, so expressed TCRB transcripts were what got sequenced. Clones were read by immunoSEQ multiplex PCR, and TCRdb kept only the in-frame ones, dropping some. The table includes roughly 180,000 clones, 7% to 9% detected once. This clone has a handful of counts. The antigen is not known. The CDR3 spans 12 residues. The V and J ends lost 3 bases and 9 bases respectively, with 10 bases between them. CDR1 is SGHKS, CDR2 YYEKEE, per germline (reference sequence). Findings of the study overall: Type 1 diabetes patients had TCRB CDR3s that were shorter (moderately but significantly so) in all four CD4+ subsets.

Sequencing was performed on central memory CD4+ T cells from blood. The chain couples TRBV5-5 to TRBJ2-1; no clear D. The source of this sequence is a man between 18 and 29 years old with type 1 diabetes. CDR3 sequence: CASSSLSSEQFF. The CDR3 DNA reads as TGTGCCAGCAGCTCTCTATCAAGTGAGCAGTTCTTC.